The 25 T cell receptor beta chains presented below share a single source sample, sequenced in a study of T cell changes during pregnancy in multiple sclerosis. Clones were sequenced by immunoSEQ multiplex PCR, and TCRdb holds only the in-frame ones, with some missing. Of about 47,000 clones detected, more than 80% appear once; the ten largest clones hold roughly 8.5%. Sequences were derived from CD8+ T cells from peripheral blood mononuclear cells, sampled in the second trimester of pregnancy. The receptors derive from a female donor with multiple sclerosis, enrolled in a pregnancy study.

This sequence joins TRBV4-1 and TRBJ1-3; no clear D. Trimming took off 0 bases at V and 0 bases at J, with 12 bases between the two ends. CDR1 and CDR2 (germline): MGHRA, YSYEKL. The CDR3 loop spans 17 amino acids. CDR3 DNA: TGCGCCAGCAGCCAAGAGATGCAAAGCTACTCTGGAAACACCATATATTTT. Translating gives CASSQEMQSYSGNTIYF.

The V and J genes are TRBV7-6 and TRBJ2-1; 12 positions match TRBD2. The germline CDR1 and CDR2 sequences are SGHVS and FNYEAQ. The CDR3 is made up of 16 amino acids. V was clipped by 2 bases and J by 4 bases; unmatched bases: 3. CDR3 loop: CASSLRLAGAYNEQFF. The CDR3 nucleotides are TGTGCCAGCAGCTTAAGACTAGCGGGGGCGTACAATGAGCAGTTCTTC.

V usage is TRBV2 and J usage is TRBJ1-1; D remains unclear. V gave up 7 bases and J gave up 7 bases, with 16 bases separating them. Germline values: CDR1 SNHLY, CDR2 FYNNEI. This CDR3 spans 13 amino acids. For the CDR3, the DNA is TGTGCCAGCATTTCAGAGGAGGCAGTTGAAGCTTTCTTT. Translated: CASISEEAVEAFF. Variable domain in full (rest from reference TRBV2 and TRBJ1-1): EPEVTQTPSHQVTQMGQEVILRCVPISNHLYFYWYRQILGQKVEFLVSFYNNEISEKSEIFDDQFSVERPDGSNFTLKIRSTKLEDSAMYFCASISEEAVEAFFGQGTRLTVV.

V is TRBV28 and J is TRBJ2-2, with a weak D call TRBD1 (6 bases). Germline CDR1 MDHEN, CDR2 SYDVKM. The CDR3 is 14 residues long. With 8 bases removed from V and 2 bases from J, the gap between germline ends came to 12 bases. CDR3 coding DNA: TGTGCCAGCTCTGGGACACCCAACACCGGGGAGCTGTTTTTT. This codes for CASSGTPNTGELFF.

The chain combines TRBV2 with TRBJ1-1; 7 bases map to TRBD1. The V segment lost 0 bases and the J segment 2 bases; nucleotides outside the gene matches: 9. The CDR3 totals 17 residues. Germline lookup yields CDR1 SNHLY and CDR2 FYNNEI. The CDR3 here is CASSEARQGGPNTEAFF. CDR3 bases: TGTGCCAGCAGTGAAGCGCGACAGGGAGGCCCCAACACTGAAGCTTTCTTT. The entire variable domain, with the rest obtained from reference TRBV2 and TRBJ1-1, is as follows: EPEVTQTPSHQVTQMGQEVILRCVPISNHLYFYWYRQILGQKVEFLVSFYNNEISEKSEIFDDQFSVERPDGSNFTLKIRSTKLEDSAMYFCASSEARQGGPNTEAFFGQGTRLTVV.

The genes are TRBV15 and TRBJ2-1, with TRBD2 matching over 7 bases. Germline CDR1 LNHNV, CDR2 YYDKDF (reference sequence). Trimming took 3 bases from V and 7 from J; bases not matched to a gene: 12. The CDR3 covers 16 residues. In nucleotides, the CDR3 is TGTGCCACCAGCAGGGTCCCTGCGGGGGAGGGTAATGAGCAGTTCTTC. Translating gives CATSRVPAGEGNEQFF.

The chain uses TRBV11-2 and TRBJ2-5; 10 positions agree with TRBD2. Germline lookup yields CDR1 SGHAT and CDR2 FQNNGV. The CDR3 spans 15 residues. Losses at the gene ends were 7 bases for V and 1 base for J; bases not matched to a gene: 6. The CDR3, as DNA: TGTGCCAGCACGAGAGCGGGGGGGATCCAAGAGACCCAGTACTTC. Translated: CASTRAGGIQETQYF.

The chain joins TRBV5-1 to TRBJ1-2, with D possibly matching TRBD1 (5 bases). The germline gives CDR1 SGHRS, CDR2 YFSETQ. The CDR3 has 14 amino acids. Between the trimmed V and J ends, which lost 0 bases and 0 bases, there was a span of 6 bases. DNA of the CDR3: TGCGCCAGCAGCTTGGCAGGGTCTAACTATGGCTACACCTTC. It is translated as CASSLAGSNYGYTF. The variable domain in full, completed from reference TRBV5-1 and TRBJ1-2, reads KAGVTQTPRYLIKTRGQQVTLSCSPISGHRSVSWYQQTPGQGLQFLFEYFSETQRNKGNFPGRFSGRQFSNSRSEMNVSTLELGDSALYLCASSLAGSNYGYTFGSGTRLTVV.

This clone was counted once. V is TRBV9 and J is TRBJ2-1; D might be TRBD1 (5 bases). In germline, CDR1 is SGDLS, CDR2 YYNGEE. V lost 3 bases, J lost 10 bases, and 17 bases lay in between. This CDR3 has 14 residues. The DNA of the CDR3 is TGTGCCAGCAGCGGCCTGGGGCTCAAAAGCGAGCAGTTCTTC. It is translated as CASSGLGLKSEQFF.

The chain carries TRBV11-2 and TRBJ1-4, with a weak D call TRBD1 (6 bases). CDR1 SGHAT and CDR2 FQNNGV come from the germline V gene. V was pared by 5 bases and J by 2 bases, with 12 bases between. The CDR3 totals 15 residues. CDR3 sequence reads: CASSLHRATNEKLFF. The CDR3 nucleotides read TGTGCCAGCAGCCTCCACAGGGCGACTAATGAAAAACTGTTTTTT.

The gene calls are TRBV6-1 and TRBJ2-1, with no clear D. CDR3 length equals 13 residues. Trimming took 2 bases from V and 4 from J, leaving 6 bases between them. From germline, CDR1 is MNHNS and CDR2 SASEGT. The CDR3 protein is CASSEIEYNEQFF. In nucleotides, the CDR3 is TGTGCCAGCAGTGAAATAGAGTACAATGAGCAGTTCTTC.

The chain recombines TRBV7-2 with TRBJ2-1, with D tentatively TRBD2 (5 bases). Germline CDR1 is SGHTA and CDR2 is FQGNSA. This CDR3 is built from 12 residues. V lost 2 bases to trimming and J lost 9 bases, with 8 bases between them. CDR3 loop: CASSLPGVEQFF. CDR3 coding DNA: TGTGCCAGCAGCTTACCCGGGGTTGAGCAGTTCTTC.

This clone was seen once. The V and J genes are TRBV6-1 and TRBJ2-1; D remains ambiguous. V shed 8 bases and J shed 5 bases, with 13 bases lying between them. The CDR3 is 13 amino acids. Germline values: CDR1 MNHNS, CDR2 SASEGT. This chain's CDR3 is CASGWVANNEQFF. In nucleotides, the CDR3 is TGTGCCAGCGGGTGGGTAGCAAACAATGAGCAGTTCTTC.

V gene TRBV9 combines with J gene TRBJ2-7; tentative D call: TRBD2 (7 bases). This CDR3 spans 13 amino acids. V lost 4 bases and J 7 bases, leaving 15 bases between the germline ends. The germline gives CDR1 SGDLS, CDR2 YYNGEE. The CDR3: CASSLGGAGEQYF. The CDR3 nucleotides are TGTGCCAGCAGCCTGGGGGGGGCGGGGGAGCAGTACTTC.

This chain connects TRBV4-1 to TRBJ2-7; D uncertain. V dropped 0 bases and J dropped 0 bases, with 9 bases sitting between them. The CDR3 runs 15 residues. CDR1 is MGHRA and CDR2 is YSYEKL in the germline V gene. DNA of the CDR3: TGCGCCAGCAGCCAAGATTTGGAGAGCTCCTACGAGCAGTACTTC. This sequence encodes CASSQDLESSYEQYF.

This clone was observed a single time. The rearrangement links TRBV6-5 to TRBJ2-7, with D possibly being TRBD2 (5 bases). V lost 6 bases, J lost 3 bases, and 15 bases lay in between. Germline assignment: CDR1 MNHEY and CDR2 SVGAGI. The CDR3 covers 14 residues. The CDR3: CASRYWNGDYEQYF. As DNA, the CDR3 is TGTGCCAGCAGGTATTGGAACGGGGACTACGAGCAGTACTTC.

The CDR3 nucleotides read TGTGCCAGCAGTTTCGAGACAGACAACACCGGGGAGCTGTTTTTT. It yields the protein CASSFETDNTGELFF. The rearrangement links TRBV27 to TRBJ2-2, with TRBD1 as a possible D gene (5 bases). Germline V gene lookup returns CDR1 MNHEY and CDR2 SMNVEV (reference sequence). V lost 3 bases and J 2 bases, leaving 10 bases between the germline ends. The CDR3 length is 15 residues.

The chain joins TRBV5-1 to TRBJ2-1; TRBD1 might be the D (6 bases). The V gene lost 1 base and the J gene lost 4 bases, with 12 bases spanning the gap. The germline gives CDR1 SGHRS, CDR2 YFSETQ. There are 15 residues in the CDR3. The CDR3 DNA reads as TGCGCCAGCAGCTTGTTTCAGGGGACATACAATGAGCAGTTCTTC. Protein: CASSLFQGTYNEQFF.

The rearrangement uses TRBV28 and TRBJ2-7, with 7 bases fitting TRBD2. V lost 5 bases, J lost 2 bases, and 24 bases stayed unmatched. The CDR3 runs to 20 residues. Germline V gene sequence: CDR1 MDHEN, CDR2 SYDVKM. The chain's CDR3 is CASSPLVREAGIVGAYEQYF. The CDR3 region has the DNA TGTGCCAGCAGTCCTCTAGTTCGGGAGGCAGGGATCGTGGGGGCCTACGAGCAGTACTTC.

In its sample, this clone was seen once. The CDR3 protein is CASSLPSYGYTF. In DNA form, the CDR3 reads TGTGCCAGCAGCCTCCCGAGTTATGGCTACACCTTC. The rearrangement uses TRBV7-2 and TRBJ1-2; D ambiguous. This CDR3 has 12 residues. Trimming left V 5 bases short and J 5 bases short, with 9 bases between. From germline, CDR1 is SGHTA and CDR2 FQGNSA.

The V call is TRBV27, the J call TRBJ1-5; D remains unclear. The CDR3 extends over 15 amino acids. CDR1 is MNHEY, CDR2 SMNVEV, per germline (reference sequence). V lost 7 bases to trimming and J lost 0 bases, with 13 bases between them. The CDR3 region is CASTPFRSSNQPQHF. The CDR3 DNA is TGTGCCAGCACCCCGTTTCGGAGTAGCAATCAGCCCCAGCATTTT.

This chain connects TRBV7-6 to TRBJ2-2, with 7 positions matching TRBD1. Germline V gene sequence: CDR1 SGHVS, CDR2 FNYEAQ. V was pared by 8 bases and J by 4 bases, with 7 bases of the junction left unmatched. The CDR3 has 14 amino acids. CDR3 region: CASLGQAATGELFF. CDR3 DNA sequence: TGTGCCAGCCTCGGACAGGCGGCCACCGGGGAGCTGTTTTTT.

The rearrangement joins TRBV18 to TRBJ2-5, with a tentative D call TRBD1 (5 bases). Germline CDR1 KGHSH, CDR2 LQKENI. This CDR3 has 13 residues. V shed 0 bases and J shed 3 bases, with 5 bases lying between them. CDR3 in DNA: TGTGCCAGCTCACCACCCAGGGAAGAGACCCAGTACTTC. Translated, it gives CASSPPREETQYF.

J is TRBJ2-7 and V is TRBV7-2; D is uncertain. From germline, CDR1 is SGHTA and CDR2 FQGNSA. Trimming cost V 1 base and J 0 bases, with 10 bases left between them. This CDR3 has 15 residues. The CDR3: CASSLGRHSSYEQYF. The CDR3 bases are TGTGCCAGCAGCTTAGGTCGTCACTCCTCCTACGAGCAGTACTTC.

This rearrangement joins TRBV7-6 to TRBJ2-3, with D hard to call. The V end lost 5 bases, the J end lost 5 bases, and 11 bases lay between the germline ends. The CDR3 length is 13 residues. The germline V gene has CDR1 SGHVS and CDR2 FNYEAQ. CDR3 amino acids: CASSPPLGDTQYF. The CDR3 DNA sequence: TGTGCCAGCAGCCCCCCCCTAGGAGATACGCAGTATTTT.